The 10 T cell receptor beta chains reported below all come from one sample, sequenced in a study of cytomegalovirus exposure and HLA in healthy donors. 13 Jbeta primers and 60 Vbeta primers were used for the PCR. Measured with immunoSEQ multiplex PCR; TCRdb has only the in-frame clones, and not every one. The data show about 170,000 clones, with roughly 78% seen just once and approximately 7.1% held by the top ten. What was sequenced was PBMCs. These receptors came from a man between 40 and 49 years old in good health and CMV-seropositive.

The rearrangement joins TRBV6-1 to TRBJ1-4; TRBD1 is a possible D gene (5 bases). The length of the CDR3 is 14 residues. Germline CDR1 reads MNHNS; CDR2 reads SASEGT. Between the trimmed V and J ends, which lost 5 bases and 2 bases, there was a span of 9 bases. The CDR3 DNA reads TGTGCCAGCAGTCAGGGTCGGACTAATGAAAAACTGTTTTTT. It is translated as CASSQGRTNEKLFF.

The CDR3 reads CSATTFRGQGYSGYTF. The CDR3 nucleotides are TGCAGCGCTACCACATTCCGCGGACAGGGGTACTCTGGCTACACCTTC. The rearrangement joins TRBV29-1 to TRBJ1-2, with TRBD1 identical over 9 bases. This CDR3 region has 16 residues. The junction had 19 bases not matched to a gene; V was cut back by 7 bases and J by 7 bases. CDR1 is SQVTM and CDR2 is ANQGSEA in the germline V gene.

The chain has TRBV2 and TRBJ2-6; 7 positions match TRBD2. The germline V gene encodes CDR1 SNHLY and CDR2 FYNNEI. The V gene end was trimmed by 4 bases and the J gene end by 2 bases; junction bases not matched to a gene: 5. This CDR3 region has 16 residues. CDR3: CASSVGGGTGANVLTF. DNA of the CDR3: TGTGCCAGCAGTGTGGGGGGGGGTACTGGGGCCAACGTCCTGACTTTC.

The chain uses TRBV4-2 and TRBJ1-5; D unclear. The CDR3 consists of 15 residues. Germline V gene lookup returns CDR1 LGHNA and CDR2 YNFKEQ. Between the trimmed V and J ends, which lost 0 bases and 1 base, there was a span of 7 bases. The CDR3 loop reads CASSQEGGSNQPQHF. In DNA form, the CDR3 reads TGTGCCAGCAGCCAAGAAGGCGGGAGCAATCAGCCCCAGCATTTT.

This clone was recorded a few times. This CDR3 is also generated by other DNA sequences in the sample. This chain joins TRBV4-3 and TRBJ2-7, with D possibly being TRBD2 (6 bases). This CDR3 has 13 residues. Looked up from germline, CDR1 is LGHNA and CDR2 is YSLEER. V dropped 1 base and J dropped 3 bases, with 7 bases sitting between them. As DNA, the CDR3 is TGCGCCAGCAGCCAAGTGGGGGGCTACGAGCAGTACTTC. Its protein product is CASSQVGGYEQYF.

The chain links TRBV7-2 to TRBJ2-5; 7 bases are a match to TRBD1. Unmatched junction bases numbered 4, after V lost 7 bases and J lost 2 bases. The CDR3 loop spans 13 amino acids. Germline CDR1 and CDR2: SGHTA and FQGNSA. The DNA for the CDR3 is TGTGCCAGCACCGACAGGGTTCAAGAGACCCAGTACTTC. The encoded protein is CASTDRVQETQYF.

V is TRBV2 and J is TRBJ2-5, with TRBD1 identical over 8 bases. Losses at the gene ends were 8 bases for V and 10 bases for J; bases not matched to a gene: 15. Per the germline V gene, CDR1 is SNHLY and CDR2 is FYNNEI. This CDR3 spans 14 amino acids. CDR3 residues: CASRRGQARGDQYF. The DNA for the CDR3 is TGTGCCAGCCGAAGGGGACAGGCCCGGGGAGACCAGTACTTC.

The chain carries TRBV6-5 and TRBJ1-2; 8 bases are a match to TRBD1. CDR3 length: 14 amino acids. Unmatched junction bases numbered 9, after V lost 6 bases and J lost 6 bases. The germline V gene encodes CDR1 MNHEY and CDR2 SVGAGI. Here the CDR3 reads CASRAPGQVNGYTF. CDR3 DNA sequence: TGTGCCAGCAGAGCTCCGGGACAGGTGAATGGCTACACCTTC.

Here the CDR3 reads CASRRGTGGPNTGELFF. The DNA for the CDR3 is TGTGCCAGCAGACGCGGGACAGGGGGGCCTAACACCGGGGAGCTGTTTTTT. The chain combines TRBV27 with TRBJ2-2; 11 nucleotides align to TRBD1. Trimming cost V 6 bases and J 2 bases; bases outside gene matches: 8. This CDR3 is 17 amino acids long. The germline V gene has CDR1 MNHEY and CDR2 SMNVEV (reference sequence).

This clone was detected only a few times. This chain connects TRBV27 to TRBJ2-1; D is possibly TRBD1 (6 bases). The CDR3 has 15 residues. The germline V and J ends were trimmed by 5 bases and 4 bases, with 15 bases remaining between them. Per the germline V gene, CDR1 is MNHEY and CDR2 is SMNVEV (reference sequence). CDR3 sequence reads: CASSPRGGRYNEQFF. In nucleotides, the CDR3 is TGTGCCAGCAGTCCACGTGGGGGCCGATACAATGAGCAGTTCTTC.